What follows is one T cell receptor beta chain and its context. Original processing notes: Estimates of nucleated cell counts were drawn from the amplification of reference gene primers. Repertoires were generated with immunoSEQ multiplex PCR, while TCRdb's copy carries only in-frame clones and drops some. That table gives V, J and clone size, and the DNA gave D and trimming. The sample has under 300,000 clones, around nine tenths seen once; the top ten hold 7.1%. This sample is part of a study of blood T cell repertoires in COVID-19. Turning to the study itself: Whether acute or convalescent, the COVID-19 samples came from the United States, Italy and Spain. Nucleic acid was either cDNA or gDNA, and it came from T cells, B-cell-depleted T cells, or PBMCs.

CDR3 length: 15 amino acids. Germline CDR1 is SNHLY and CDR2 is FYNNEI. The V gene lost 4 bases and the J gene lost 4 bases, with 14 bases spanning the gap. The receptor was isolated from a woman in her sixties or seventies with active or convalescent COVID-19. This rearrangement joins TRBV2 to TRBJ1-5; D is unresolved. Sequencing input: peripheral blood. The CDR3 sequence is CASSGGRGQNQPQHF. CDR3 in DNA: TGTGCCAGCAGTGGAGGGCGGGGTCAGAATCAGCCCCAGCATTTT.